The 32 T cell receptor beta chains in this list originate from one sample, sequenced in a study. TCRdb redid the calling of the 5' RACE reads with MiXCR, one entry per CDR3 protein. The sample holds more than 8,000 distinct CDR3 sequences, just over 25% seen once. Cells sorted as Tregs were CD4+, CD25+ and CD127-/low. Sequencing input: Tregs sorted from blood. The receptors originated from a female donor with breast cancer.

The sample holds a few counts of this clonotype. The chain couples TRBV24-1 to TRBJ2-7; 8 bases agree with TRBD2. The V gene's germline CDR1 is KGHDR and CDR2 SFDVKD. CDR3 length equals 15 residues. The V gene end was trimmed by 4 bases and the J gene end by 6 bases; junction bases not matched to a gene: 10. CDR3 loop: CATSDPRTGGAEQYF. The CDR3 nucleotides read TGTGCCACCAGTGACCCCCGCACGGGAGGGGCCGAGCAGTACTTC.

The rearrangement links TRBV4-2 to TRBJ1-2, with D perhaps matching TRBD1 (5 bases). The ends were cut back, 0 bases at V and 6 bases at J, with 11 bases in the middle. This CDR3 contains 14 residues. Germline CDR1 LGHNA, CDR2 YNFKEQ. In DNA, the CDR3 is TGTGCCAGCAGCCAAGATCGGAGGGGCAATGGCTACACCTTC. Protein sequence: CASSQDRRGNGYTF.

In this sample, this clonotype turned up many times. The rearrangement links TRBV20-1 to TRBJ2-4, with 8 positions matching TRBD1. This CDR3 contains 14 residues. The V and J ends lost 4 bases and 1 base, in that order; junction bases with no gene match: 3. Per germline, CDR1 DFQATT and CDR2 SNEGSKA (reference sequence). The CDR3 here is CSAMDRAAKNIQYF. In nucleotides, the CDR3 is TGCAGTGCTATGGACAGGGCGGCCAAAAACATTCAGTACTTC.

Note on this clonotype: Because it lacks the conserved phenylalanine or tryptophan at the end, this CDR3 is likely a read error. The CDR3 sequence is CASSLEGVGDTEAFL. The CDR3 DNA sequence: TGCGCCAGCAGCTTGGAAGGGGTAGGAGACACTGAAGCTTTCTTG. This chain links TRBV5-1 with TRBJ1-1; weak D call: TRBD1 (5 bases). This CDR3 has 15 amino acids. Trimming shortened V by 0 bases and J by 3 bases, and 12 bases separated the two germline ends. The germline CDR1 and CDR2 sequences are SGHRS and YFSETQ.

In its sample, this clonotype ranks as medium-sized. This chain links TRBV20-1 with TRBJ1-1; D may be TRBD1 (6 bases). The V end was cut by 6 bases, the J end by 4 bases, with 30 bases between. Germline CDR1 and CDR2: DFQATT and SNEGSKA (reference sequence). This CDR3 has 18 residues. CDR3 loop: CSATSRGRGGMGGTEAFF. The CDR3 DNA follows: TGCAGTGCCACCTCCCGCGGCAGGGGAGGAATGGGTGGCACTGAAGCTTTCTTT.

In its sample, this clonotype was seen many times. V is TRBV6-2 or TRBV6-3 and J is TRBJ2-5; no firm D call. The CDR3 is 11 residues long. CDR1 and CDR2 from the germline V gene are MNHEY and SVGEGT. Trimming pared 4 bases from V and 5 bases from J, leaving 5 bases between. This CDR3 reads CASSSEETQYF. The CDR3 nucleotides read TGTGCCAGCAGTTCCGAGGAGACCCAGTACTTC.

This chain uses TRBV7-9 with TRBJ2-1; no definite D call. Germline assignment: CDR1 SEHNR and CDR2 FQNEAQ (reference sequence). This CDR3 contains 13 residues. V lost 6 bases and J 8 bases, leaving 14 bases between the germline ends. CDR3: CASSYRASDEQFF. Written as DNA, the CDR3 is TGTGCCAGCAGTTATCGGGCCAGTGATGAGCAGTTCTTC.

This sequence joins TRBV5-1 and TRBJ1-2, with D possibly TRBD1 on 5 matching bases. The CDR3 runs 16 residues. V lost 5 bases and J 3 bases, leaving 20 bases between the germline ends. CDR1 is SGHRS and CDR2 is YFSETQ in the germline V gene. The CDR3 region is CASRPTRTNAHYGYTF. CDR3 nucleotide sequence: TGCGCCAGCAGACCTACCCGGACAAACGCACACTATGGCTACACCTTC.

In its sample, this clonotype was seen a few times. V usage is TRBV12-3 or TRBV12-4 and J usage is TRBJ1-2; no firm D call. The CDR3 covers 12 residues. Between the trimmed V and J ends, which lost 3 bases and 5 bases, there was a span of 7 bases. In DNA form, the CDR3 reads TGTGCCAGCAGTTTCCTCCCGTATGGCTACACCTTC. Its translation: CASSFLPYGYTF.

This clonotype occurred a few times. The V call is TRBV28, the J call TRBJ1-2; the D is unclear. V shed 2 bases and J shed 6 bases, with 10 bases lying between them. The CDR3 has 13 amino acids. Germline CDR1 and CDR2: MDHEN and SYDVKM. The CDR3 DNA sequence: TGTGCCAGCAGTTTAAGGAAGGTGCATGGCTACACCTTC. The encoded protein is CASSLRKVHGYTF.

This clonotype was counted only a few times. A read error may explain this, as a much larger clone is one base away. The chain's CDR3 is CASSPRRGRTEAFF. In DNA form, the CDR3 reads TGTGCCAGCAGTCCAAGGCGGGGGAGAACTGAAGCTTTCTTT. J is TRBJ1-1 and V is TRBV6-5, with D maybe TRBD1 (5 bases). The ends were cut back, 5 bases at V and 5 bases at J, with 15 bases in the middle. The CDR3 is made up of 14 amino acids. Germline CDR1 MNHEY, CDR2 SVGAGI.

This chain links TRBV7-3 with TRBJ2-1; D unresolved. This CDR3 comprises 13 residues. Germline CDR1 is SGHTA and CDR2 is FQGTGA. V was pared by 1 base and J by 7 bases, with 8 bases between. The CDR3 DNA follows: TGTGCCAGCAGCTTAAATGCGGAAAATGAGCAGTTCTTC. Its protein product is CASSLNAENEQFF.

The rearrangement links TRBV7-9 to TRBJ1-5; a possible D gene is TRBD1 (5 bases). The CDR3 runs 16 residues. Germline values: CDR1 SEHNR, CDR2 FQNEAQ (reference sequence). The V end was cut by 5 bases, the J end by 7 bases, with 21 bases between. The CDR3 coding sequence is TGTGCCAGCAGCCCACCCATTAGTGGGGGAGAGCAGCCCCAGCATTTT. As protein: CASSPPISGGEQPQHF. Drawing the rest from reference TRBV7-9 and TRBJ1-5, the complete variable domain is DTGVSQNPRHKITKRGQNVTFRCDPISEHNRLYWYRQTLGQGPEFLTYFQNEAQLEKSRLLSDRFSAERPKGSFSTLEIQRTEQGDSAMYLCASSPPISGGEQPQHFGDGTRLSIL.

This clonotype turned up a few times. This chain uses TRBV24-1 with TRBJ1-5; unclear D gene. There are 15 residues in the CDR3. The V end lost 2 bases, the J end lost 4 bases, and 11 bases lay between the germline ends. The germline CDR1 and CDR2 sequences are KGHDR and SFDVKD. CDR3 residues: CATSDSREPNQPQHF. Here the CDR3 DNA reads TGTGCCACCAGTGATTCCCGGGAGCCGAATCAGCCCCAGCATTTT.

This clonotype rates as medium-sized. This chain uses TRBV10-2 with TRBJ2-7; D is undetermined. The V and J ends lost 2 bases and 3 bases respectively, with 2 bases between them. Germline assignment: CDR1 WSHSY and CDR2 SAAADI. The CDR3 runs to 11 residues. CDR3 region: CASSEVYEQYF. The CDR3 DNA sequence: TGCGCCAGCAGTGAGGTCTACGAGCAGTACTTC.

This clonotype was detected many times. A clone one base away is much larger, so this may be a read error. The J gene is TRBJ2-4, the V gene TRBV7-9; either TRBD1 or TRBD2 may supply D (5 bases each). CDR3 length: 13 residues. Trimming stripped 5 bases from V and 7 bases from J, with 12 bases between. Per germline, CDR1 SEHNR and CDR2 FQNEAQ (reference sequence). The CDR3 DNA reads TGTGCCAGCAGCGGGACGTCGAGGAACATTCAGTACTTC. It codes for CASSGTSRNIQYF.

This clonotype was observed once. It may be a read error: a sequence one base away is much more abundant. The gene calls are TRBV25-1 and TRBJ2-2; 7 bases agree with TRBD1. V was clipped by 7 bases and J by 3 bases; unmatched bases: 11. The CDR3 sequence is 16 residues long. Per germline, CDR1 MGHDK and CDR2 SYGVNS. The CDR3: CASNKDGQGDTGELFF. Written as DNA, the CDR3 is TGTGCCAGCAATAAGGATGGGCAGGGGGACACCGGGGAGCTGTTTTTT.

Sample share makes this clonotype medium-sized. CDR3 DNA sequence: TGTGCCAGCAGCCAAGATCAGGCCCCTCCCGAGCAGTACTTC. Amino acid sequence: CASSQDQAPPEQYF. The rearrangement links TRBV3-1 to TRBJ2-7; D not certain. V dropped 0 bases and J dropped 6 bases, with 12 bases sitting between them. Germline assignment: CDR1 LGHDT and CDR2 YNNKEL (reference sequence). CDR3 size: 14 residues.

As regards this clonotype: At one end, the junction sequence differs from germline, possibly due to a read error. The V and J genes are TRBV19 and TRBJ2-1, with D possibly TRBD1 on 7 matching bases. The CDR3 covers 18 residues. From germline, CDR1 is LNHDA and CDR2 SQIVND (reference sequence). The CDR3 coding sequence is TGTGCCAGTAGTATAGCACTAGCAGAGGGGGCCTCCCACAATGAGCAGTTCTTC. Amino acid sequence: CASSIALAEGASHNEQFF. Combining the CDR3 with reference TRBV19 and TRBJ2-1 gives the whole variable domain DGGITQSPKYLFRKEGQNVTLSCEQNLNHDAMYWYRQDPGQGLRLIYYSQIVNDFQKGDIAEGYSVSREKKESFPLTVTSAQKNPTAFYLCASSIALAEGASHNEQFFGPGTRLTVL.

This clonotype is medium-sized by share. The chain uses TRBV5-1 and TRBJ1-3; 8 bases are a match to TRBD1. There are 16 residues in the CDR3. CDR1 is SGHRS and CDR2 is YFSETQ in the germline V gene. Germline trimming cut 1 base from V and 3 bases from J; bases unmatched to any gene: 6. Here the CDR3 DNA reads TGCGCCAGCAGCTTGAATGCGGGACAGGTTGGAAACACCATATATTTT. It translates to CASSLNAGQVGNTIYF.

This clonotype was seen only a few times. A read error may explain this, as a much larger clone is one base away. The chain carries TRBV6-1 and TRBJ2-1; D is possibly TRBD2 (5 bases). There are 15 residues in the CDR3. The germline V gene encodes CDR1 MNHNS and CDR2 SASEGT. V lost 3 bases and J 8 bases, leaving 17 bases between the germline ends. The CDR3 DNA is TGTGCCAGCAGTGATTACGTAGCGCGAAGGGATGAGCAGTTCTTC. Amino acids: CASSDYVARRDEQFF.

By sample fraction, this clonotype is medium-sized. CDR3 in amino acids: CASSPTGADTQYF. In DNA, the CDR3 is TGTGCCAGCAGCCCGACAGGAGCGGATACGCAGTATTTT. The chain uses TRBV5-6 and TRBJ2-3; D may be TRBD1 (6 bases). The CDR3 consists of 13 residues. Trimming shortened V by 4 bases and J by 6 bases, and 12 bases separated the two germline ends. The germline V gene encodes CDR1 SGHDT and CDR2 YYEEEE.

Details on this clonotype: Because it lacks the conserved phenylalanine or tryptophan at the end, this CDR3 is likely a read error. The V and J genes are TRBV6-5 and TRBJ2-2, with D possibly matching TRBD1 (6 bases). The CDR3 consists of 16 residues. CDR1 and CDR2 from the germline V gene are MNHEY and SVGAGI. In DNA, the CDR3 is TGTGCTAGCAGTCCCGGGACATCAAGGGTCACCGGGGAGCTGTTTCTT. Encoded protein: CASSPGTSRVTGELFL.

In this sample, this clonotype is medium-sized (0.01 to 0.1%). The CDR3 DNA reads TGCAGTGCAAACTCAGGTACGGGCAATCAGCCCCAGCATTTT. This sequence encodes CSANSGTGNQPQHF. The chain links TRBV20-1 to TRBJ1-5; D gene ambiguous. V gave up 6 bases and J gave up 2 bases, with 14 bases separating them. The CDR3 is 14 amino acids. The V gene's germline CDR1 is DFQATT and CDR2 SNEGSKA (reference sequence).

Judged by abundance, this clonotype is medium-sized. This sequence joins TRBV5-5 and TRBJ1-2; unclear D gene. The germline V gene has CDR1 SGHKS and CDR2 YYEKEE (reference sequence). The CDR3 contains 13 residues. V shed 4 bases and J shed 2 bases, with 9 bases lying between them. The CDR3 loop is CASSQHDNYGYTF. CDR3 coding DNA: TGTGCCAGCAGCCAGCATGACAACTATGGCTACACCTTC.

Comment on this clonotype: Likely a read error: the CDR3 ends without its conserved phenylalanine or tryptophan. This chain joins TRBV7-9 and TRBJ2-1; D is possibly TRBD1 (6 bases). This CDR3 is 13 amino acids long. V was trimmed by 1 base and J by 12 bases, leaving 13 bases between them. Germline assignment: CDR1 SEHNR and CDR2 FQNEAQ (reference sequence). The CDR3 nucleotides read TGTGCCAGCAGCTTAGGGAGGCTAGGGGGGCAGTTCTCC. It is translated as CASSLGRLGGQFS.

This clonotype was observed at least ten times. This may stem from a read error, because a much larger clone lies one nucleotide away. The rearrangement uses TRBV20-1 and TRBJ1-5; TRBD1 is a possible D gene (5 bases). V was clipped by 3 bases and J by 0 bases, with 12 bases between them. The V gene's germline CDR1 is DFQATT and CDR2 SNEGSKA (reference sequence). The CDR3 is made up of 15 amino acids. The CDR3 bases are TGCAGTGCTAGGGACACAAGAAATAGCAATCAGCCCCAGCATTTT. Protein: CSARDTRNSNQPQHF.

This clonotype was recorded many times. V is TRBV29-1 and J is TRBJ2-7; D is perhaps TRBD2 (6 bases). With 4 bases removed from V and 2 bases from J, the gap between germline ends came to 15 bases. Germline V CDR1 and CDR2: SQVTM, ANQGSEA. This CDR3 comprises 14 residues. The CDR3, as DNA: TGCAGCGTTGTCTGGGGGGACCTTCCCTACGAGCAGTACTTC. Protein: CSVVWGDLPYEQYF.

With respect to this clonotype: This may come from a read error, since a much larger clone is one base off. The rearrangement uses TRBV20-1 and TRBJ2-1; TRBD2 might be the D (6 bases). Germline V CDR1 and CDR2: DFQATT, SNEGSKA (reference sequence). CDR3 length: 13 residues. The germline V and J ends were trimmed by 5 bases and 12 bases, with 20 bases remaining between them. This CDR3 reads CSAWGDLSDGQFF. The CDR3 nucleotides read TGCAGTGCTTGGGGGGACCTCTCCGATGGGCAGTTCTTC.

For this clonotype: One end of the junction fails to match germline, which may point to a read error. This chain joins TRBV6-5 and TRBJ1-1; D gene unclear. The CDR3 loop spans 12 amino acids. Germline assignment: CDR1 MNHEY and CDR2 SVGAGI. In DNA, the CDR3 is TGTGTCAGCGCCGGACTGAACACTGAAGCTTTCTTT. It yields the protein CVSAGLNTEAFF.

This chain joins TRBV4-2 and TRBJ2-3, with 10 bases fitting TRBD2. The CDR3 loop spans 17 amino acids. J lost 5 bases, V lost 0 bases, and 8 bases had no gene match. Per the germline V gene, CDR1 is LGHNA and CDR2 is YNFKEQ. The CDR3 coding sequence is TGTGCCAGCAGCCAAGAAGGCCTAGCGGGAGCCGGAGATACGCAGTATTTT. Its protein is CASSQEGLAGAGDTQYF.

The table lists this clonotype with many counts. V gene TRBV29-1 combines with J gene TRBJ1-1, with 7 bases identical to TRBD1. Germline V lookup: CDR1 SQVTM, CDR2 ANQGSEA. The V and J ends lost 7 bases and 1 base, in that order; junction bases with no gene match: 6. CDR3 length: 13 amino acids. CDR3 loop: CSARTGGNTEAFF. The DNA for the CDR3 is TGCAGCGCCCGGACAGGTGGGAACACTGAAGCTTTCTTT.